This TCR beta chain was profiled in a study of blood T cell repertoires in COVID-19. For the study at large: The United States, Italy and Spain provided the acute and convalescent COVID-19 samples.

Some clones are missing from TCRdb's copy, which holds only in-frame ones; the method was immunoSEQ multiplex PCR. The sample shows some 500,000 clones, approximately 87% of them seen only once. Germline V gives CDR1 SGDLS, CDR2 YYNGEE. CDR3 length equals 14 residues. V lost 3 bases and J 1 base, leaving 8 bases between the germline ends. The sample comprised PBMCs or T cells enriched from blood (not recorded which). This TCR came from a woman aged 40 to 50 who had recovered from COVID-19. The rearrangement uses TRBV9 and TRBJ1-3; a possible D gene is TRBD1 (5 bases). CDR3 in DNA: TGTGCCAGCAGCGAGGACACTTCTGGAAACACCATATATTTT. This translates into CASSEDTSGNTIYF.